This T cell receptor beta chain was documented in a study of CD8 T cells in Susac syndrome. The multiple sclerosis control group consisted of treatment-naive patients whose relapsing-remitting disease, which was either stable or active, fulfilled revised McDonald criteria. This CDR3 has 15 residues. V shed 2 bases and J 8 bases; nucleotides not matched to a gene: 9. Germline loops: CDR1 SGHKS, CDR2 YYEKEE (reference sequence). With random hexamers, reverse transcription was performed on about 0.5 to 1 ug of RNA. TCRdb re-called the immunoSEQ multiplex PCR reads through MiXCR, storing one row per CDR3 protein. This table has 65,000 to 80,000 distinct CDR3 sequences, roughly 90% appearing once.

The material sequenced was CD8+ T cells from PBMCs. The chain joins TRBV5-5 to TRBJ2-1; the match to TRBD2 covers 8 bases. The clonotype originates from a human donor with multiple sclerosis. The CDR3 protein is CASSLGAGGGDEQFF. CDR3 sequence (DNA): TGTGCCAGCAGCTTAGGGGCGGGAGGAGGGGATGAGCAGTTCTTC.